The 26 T cell receptor beta chains below were found in one sample sequenced in a study of human T cells and chemical hapten exposure. Time point denoted: patch test 2, 6 weeks after DPC sensitization. Treatment: therapeutic diphenylcyclopropenone sensitization with weekly scalp DPC. From the RACE reads, TCRdb called clonotypes with MiXCR, one entry per CDR3 protein. Of about 350,000 distinct CDR3 sequences listed, just under 6.5% were seen once; the top ten hold about 5%. This specimen was whole blood, taken in connection with sensitization to the hapten diphenylcyclopropenone (DPC). These receptors originate from a woman between 18 and 29 years old with alopecia areata. Some clones in this sample may be carry-over from other donors' samples.

The genes are TRBV12-3 or TRBV12-4 and TRBJ1-2; D may be TRBD1 (5 bases). The CDR3 covers 14 residues. Between the trimmed V and J ends, which lost 1 base and 8 bases, there was a span of 14 bases. CDR3 protein: CASSLGWQGGGYTF. CDR3 DNA: TGTGCCAGCAGTTTAGGGTGGCAGGGAGGAGGCTACACCTTC.

V usage is TRBV6-5 and J usage is TRBJ1-3; a possible D gene is TRBD1 (5 bases). V was cut by 6 bases and J by 0 bases, with 12 bases left in between. The CDR3 is 15 residues long. CDR1 MNHEY and CDR2 SVGAGI come from the germline V gene. Written as DNA, the CDR3 is TGTGCCAGCAGGCCCCAGGGCACCTCTGGAAACACCATATATTTT. Translating it yields CASRPQGTSGNTIYF.

V and J are TRBV11-2 and TRBJ1-4, with D possibly matching TRBD1 (5 bases). Deletions cut 4 bases from V and 6 bases from J, with 15 bases between. The CDR3 extends over 15 amino acids. Per germline, CDR1 SGHAT and CDR2 FQNNGV. The CDR3, as DNA: TGTGCCAGCAGCTCCAATCGACAGACTTATGAAAAACTGTTTTTT. Amino acid sequence: CASSSNRQTYEKLFF. Full variable domain (rest looked up from reference TRBV11-2 and TRBJ1-4): EAGVAQSPRYKIIEKRQSVAFWCNPISGHATLYWYQQILGQGPKLLIQFQNNGVVDDSQLPKDRFSAERLKGVDSTLKIQPAKLEDSAVYLCASSSNRQTYEKLFFGSGTQLSVL.

The rearrangement links TRBV28 to TRBJ2-7, with 7 bases aligning to TRBD1. This CDR3 comprises 15 residues. V was pared by 3 bases and J by 2 bases, with 7 bases of the junction left unmatched. Germline CDR1 reads MDHEN; CDR2 reads SYDVKM. This CDR3 reads CASSFPTGETYEQYF. DNA of the CDR3: TGTGCCAGCAGTTTCCCTACAGGGGAGACCTACGAGCAGTACTTC.

The table lists this clonotype with a few counts. The chain uses TRBV4-2 and TRBJ2-3; 8 nucleotides agree with TRBD2. V lost 1 base, J lost 7 bases, and 10 bases stayed unmatched. CDR1 and CDR2 from the germline V gene are LGHNA and YNFKEQ. The CDR3 totals 16 residues. CDR3 protein: CASSQGAAGARNTQYF. The CDR3 bases are TGTGCCAGCAGCCAAGGTGCAGCGGGGGCGAGGAATACGCAGTATTTT.

This clonotype was seen many times. The gene calls are TRBV10-3 and TRBJ1-2; 9 bases are a match to TRBD1. V shed 6 bases, J shed 4 bases, and the junction held 15 bases outside the gene matches. The germline gives CDR1 ENHRY, CDR2 SYGVKD. The CDR3 runs to 17 residues. In DNA form, the CDR3 reads TGTGCCATCAGGATGGGGACAGGGTCAACATCGTCCTATGGCTACACCTTC. It yields the protein CAIRMGTGSTSSYGYTF.

This clonotype was detected ten times or more. The rearrangement uses TRBV6-5 and TRBJ1-2, with D unresolved. The V end was cut by 0 bases, the J end by 4 bases, with 9 bases between. The V gene's germline CDR1 is MNHEY and CDR2 SVGAGI. The CDR3 sequence is 14 residues long. This chain's CDR3 is CASSYSTVSYGYTF. In nucleotides, the CDR3 is TGTGCCAGCAGTTACTCCACAGTTAGCTATGGCTACACCTTC.

This clonotype was found many times. V gene TRBV14 combines with J gene TRBJ1-1; D gene unclear. Trimming cost V 0 bases and J 5 bases, with 7 bases left between them. This CDR3 region has 13 residues. The germline CDR1 and CDR2 sequences are SGHDN and FVKESK. As DNA, the CDR3 is TGTGCCAGCAGCCAAGATACGGCAACTGAAGCTTTCTTT. This gives the protein CASSQDTATEAFF.

This chain uses TRBV7-6 with TRBJ2-7; 9 nucleotides align to TRBD2. CDR3 length: 16 residues. CDR1 and CDR2 (germline): SGHVS, FNYEAQ. After removal of 4 bases from V and 3 bases from J, the junction contained 10 bases not matched to a gene. In DNA form, the CDR3 reads TGTGCCAGCAGCTCGTCTTTGCGGGGGGGCGACTACGAGCAGTACTTC. It is translated as CASSSSLRGGDYEQYF.

J is TRBJ2-1 and V is TRBV28; no clear D. The ends were cut back, 6 bases at V and 2 bases at J, with 14 bases in the middle. This CDR3 region has 15 residues. Looked up from germline, CDR1 is MDHEN and CDR2 is SYDVKM. CDR3 region: CASSRIRHTYNEQFF. The CDR3 nucleotides are TGTGCCAGCAGCCGCATCCGCCACACCTACAATGAGCAGTTCTTC.

The J gene is TRBJ2-1, the V gene TRBV24-1; a weak D match, TRBD2 (5 bases). CDR1 is KGHDR and CDR2 is SFDVKD in the germline V gene. This CDR3 has 15 residues. The V end was cut by 5 bases, the J end by 1 base, with 11 bases between. CDR3 coding DNA: TGTGCCACCAGTGCCGACGGGGATTCCTACAATGAGCAGTTCTTC. This sequence encodes CATSADGDSYNEQFF.

This clonotype was observed at least ten times. This chain joins TRBV5-1 and TRBJ2-5, with 10 bases lining up with TRBD2. CDR1 and CDR2 (germline): SGHRS, YFSETQ. Unmatched junction bases numbered 7, after V lost 4 bases and J lost 4 bases. CDR3 length equals 15 residues. CDR3 coding DNA: TGCGCCAGCAGCCCAAATAGCGGGGGGCGAGAGACCCAGTACTTC. This codes for CASSPNSGGRETQYF.

The chain uses TRBV7-8 and TRBJ2-3; D is perhaps TRBD1 (6 bases). This CDR3 region has 17 residues. V lost 5 bases and J 2 bases, leaving 20 bases between the germline ends. CDR1 SGHVS and CDR2 FQNEAQ come from the germline V gene. In DNA, the CDR3 is TGTGCCAGCAGCCGCCCTCGCGAGGGGGAAGTCACAGATACGCAGTATTTT. Translating gives CASSRPREGEVTDTQYF.

This clonotype has ten or more counts. The gene calls are TRBV12-3 or TRBV12-4 and TRBJ1-3, with TRBD1 as a possible D gene (5 bases). The CDR3 has 15 residues. Trimming removed 3 bases from V and 0 bases from J, with 9 bases in between. The CDR3 sequence is CASSLSGGSGNTIYF. The CDR3, as DNA: TGTGCCAGCAGTTTGTCGGGGGGCTCTGGAAACACCATATATTTT.

This rearrangement joins TRBV28 to TRBJ2-1, with D perhaps matching TRBD1 (6 bases). Trimming removed 6 bases from V and 0 bases from J, with 18 bases in between. CDR3 size: 17 residues. CDR1 MDHEN and CDR2 SYDVKM come from the germline V gene. CDR3 region: CASRPERQATSYNEQFF. The CDR3 DNA sequence: TGTGCCAGCAGGCCCGAGCGACAGGCAACCTCCTACAATGAGCAGTTCTTC.

This clonotype was recorded a few times. The chain uses TRBV24-1 and TRBJ1-1; weak D call: TRBD1 (6 bases). Trimming stripped 7 bases from V and 3 bases from J, with 11 bases between. CDR3 size: 13 residues. Germline loops: CDR1 KGHDR, CDR2 SFDVKD. CDR3 protein: CATSQGWDTEAFF. CDR3 nucleotides: TGTGCCACCAGCCAGGGGTGGGACACTGAAGCTTTCTTT.

This clonotype has only a few counts. The chain employs TRBV13 and TRBJ2-7; TRBD1 is a possible D gene (5 bases). Per germline, CDR1 PRHDT and CDR2 FYEKMQ (reference sequence). The V end was cut by 0 bases, the J end by 4 bases, with 7 bases between. CDR3 length: 13 amino acids. The CDR3 here is CASSLGQEYEQYF. The CDR3 region has the DNA TGTGCCAGCAGCTTAGGACAGGAGTACGAGCAGTACTTC.

The gene calls are TRBV10-3 and TRBJ2-5; D uncertain. V gave up 3 bases and J gave up 2 bases, with 7 bases separating them. In germline, CDR1 is ENHRY, CDR2 SYGVKD. The CDR3 spans 13 residues. CDR3 in DNA: TGTGCCATCAGTGAACACCTTCAAGAGACCCAGTACTTC. It encodes CAISEHLQETQYF.

This clonotype was seen only a few times. The chain combines TRBV5-4 with TRBJ2-2; D ambiguous. CDR3 length: 14 amino acids. From germline, CDR1 is SGHNT and CDR2 YYREEE (reference sequence). V was pared by 4 bases and J by 7 bases, with 14 bases between. DNA for the CDR3: TGTGCCAGCAGCCCCGCACTCTGGATCGGGGAGCTGTTTTTT. Protein sequence: CASSPALWIGELFF. The variable domain in full, completed from reference TRBV5-4 and TRBJ2-2, reads ETGVTQSPTHLIKTRGQQVTLRCSSQSGHNTVSWYQQALGQGPQFIFQYYREEENGRGNFPPRFSGLQFPNYSSELNVNALELDDSALYLCASSPALWIGELFFGEGSRLTVL.

The chain carries TRBV7-2 and TRBJ2-5; 7 bases line up with TRBD1. Germline loops: CDR1 SGHTA, CDR2 FQGNSA. The V and J ends lost 4 bases and 10 bases, in that order; junction bases with no gene match: 12. The CDR3 contains 14 residues. The CDR3 nucleotides are TGTGCCAGCAGCTGGCTAGGACAGGTCGAGGACCAGTACTTC. Encoded protein: CASSWLGQVEDQYF. Based on the CDR3 plus reference TRBV7-2 and TRBJ2-5, the full variable domain is GAGVSQSPSNKVTEKGKDVELRCDPISGHTALYWYRQSLGQGLEFLIYFQGNSAPDKSGLPSDRFSAERTGGSVSTLTIQRTQQEDSAVYLCASSWLGQVEDQYFGPGTRLLVL.

This clonotype was detected ten times or more. The chain links TRBV6-2 or TRBV6-3 to TRBJ2-7, with D possibly matching TRBD1 (6 bases). The CDR3 covers 12 residues. Germline values: CDR1 MNHEY, CDR2 SVGEGT. V dropped 8 bases and J dropped 7 bases, with 15 bases sitting between them. CDR3 sequence: CASGQSDMEQYF. The CDR3 coding sequence is TGTGCCAGCGGACAGTCTGATATGGAGCAGTACTTC.

Written as DNA, the CDR3 is TGTGCCAGCAGTTTGGGACAGTATATCTCTGGGGCCAACGTCCTGACTTTC. Its protein product is CASSLGQYISGANVLTF. This sequence joins TRBV2 and TRBJ2-6; 7 bases fit TRBD1. J gave up 0 bases and V 5 bases, and 7 bases lay outside the gene matches. The CDR3 is made up of 17 amino acids. CDR1 and CDR2 from the germline V gene are SNHLY and FYNNEI.

This clonotype came up a few times. The chain couples TRBV7-3 to TRBJ2-2; D not certain. The CDR3 sequence is 12 residues long. V shed 4 bases and J shed 7 bases, with 7 bases lying between them. Germline CDR1 SGHTA, CDR2 FQGTGA. The CDR3 bases are TGTGCCAGCAGCTCCCCCGGCGGGGAGCTGTTTTTT. The encoded protein is CASSSPGGELFF.

This chain joins TRBV28 and TRBJ2-3; 8 nucleotides align to TRBD1. The CDR3 is 13 residues long. Germline lookup yields CDR1 MDHEN and CDR2 SYDVKM. Trimming at V came to 8 bases and at J to 2 bases, leaving 3 bases not matched to a gene. Here the CDR3 reads CASWTGTTDTQYF. The CDR3 DNA reads as TGTGCCAGCTGGACAGGGACCACAGATACGCAGTATTTT.

J is TRBJ1-5 and V is TRBV7-2; maybe TRBD1 (6 bases). V was cut by 5 bases and J by 3 bases, with 17 bases left in between. Germline V gene data show CDR1 as SGHTA and CDR2 as FQGNSA. The CDR3 runs to 16 residues. The CDR3 sequence: CASSDTPSGVNQPQHF. DNA of the CDR3: TGTGCCAGCAGCGATACTCCCTCAGGGGTCAATCAGCCCCAGCATTTT.

Concerning this clonotype itself: A read error may explain this, as a much larger clone is one base away. The V call is TRBV20-1, the J call TRBJ2-5; D call uncertain. The germline V gene encodes CDR1 DFQATT and CDR2 SNEGSKA (reference sequence). CDR3 length: 13 residues. Trimming pared 6 bases from V and 3 bases from J, leaving 14 bases between. The CDR3 loop reads CSARVDNKETQYF. The CDR3 DNA is TGCAGTGCCCGGGTGGATAACAAAGAGACCCAGTACTTC.